What follows is one T cell receptor (beta chain) and its context. Per the study methods: Reference gene primer amplification gave nucleated cell count estimates. The assay was immunoSEQ multiplex PCR, and TCRdb's table has in-frame clones only and misses some. V, J and clone size are those of that table, while D and trimming were read from the DNA. Found here are tens of thousands of clones, 65% to 80% of them singletons; the top ten hold roughly a quarter. The data were taken from a study of blood T cell repertoires in COVID-19. On the study more broadly: Italy, Spain and the United States were the sources of the convalescent and acute COVID-19 samples. Sample material is recorded as cDNA or gDNA derived from T cells, B-cell-depleted T cells, or PBMCs.

The sequenced sample consisted of peripheral blood. The sequence derives from a human donor in a cohort sampled during active COVID-19.

The CDR3 DNA follows: TGTGCCAGTAGTATATCCCGGGGAGATACGCAGTATTTT. Translation: CASSISRGDTQYF. J is TRBJ2-3 and V is TRBV19; D might be TRBD2 (5 bases). V was pared by 2 bases and J by 5 bases, with 8 bases between. Germline assignment: CDR1 LNHDA and CDR2 SQIVND (reference sequence). This CDR3 is built from 13 residues.